A single sample gave rise to the 20 T cell receptor beta chains below, sequenced in a study of blood T cell repertoires in COVID-19. The protocol was immunoSEQ multiplex PCR, while the TCRdb copy is restricted to in-frame clones and leaves out a portion. The repertoire holds 150,000 to 200,000 clones, with approximately 83% as singletons. What was sequenced was peripheral blood. These receptors were collected from a man aged 45-60 years with active or convalescent COVID-19.

Details on this clone: At one end, the junction sequence differs from germline, possibly due to a read error. This chain links TRBV10-3 with TRBJ2-5, with 15 bases matching TRBD2. The CDR3 runs 16 residues. Per germline, CDR1 ENHRY and CDR2 SYGVKD. CDR3 residues: CAISEGLAGGVESQYF. The CDR3 nucleotides are TGTGCCATCAGTGAGGGACTAGCGGGGGGGGTAGAGTCCCAGTACTTC.

This chain connects TRBV30 to TRBJ2-1, with TRBD2 matching 9 bases. Unmatched junction bases numbered 10, after V lost 0 bases and J lost 7 bases. CDR1 is GTSNPN and CDR2 is SVGIG in the germline V gene (reference sequence). The CDR3 has 16 amino acids. The DNA of the CDR3 is TGTGCCTGGAGTGTACTCGGGGCGGGAGGGCGGAATGAGCAGTTCTTC. Translated: CAWSVLGAGGRNEQFF.

The V gene is TRBV18, the J gene TRBJ1-2; 8 bases are a match to TRBD1. V lost 3 bases and J lost 4; bases outside the gene matches: 7. CDR3 length equals 15 residues. Germline V CDR1 and CDR2: KGHSH, LQKENI. DNA for the CDR3: TGTGCCAGCTCACCCCTACAGGGGGGAGGCTATGGCTACACCTTC. Protein: CASSPLQGGGYGYTF.

The V gene is TRBV21-1, the J gene TRBJ1-5; the D call TRBD1 from the table was never checked on the DNA. TRBV21-1 is flagged as a pseudogene. The CDR3 has 22 amino acids. CDR3 sequence (DNA): TGTGCCAGCAGCAACCTTACTGGCAGGGGAGTCACGGCCCAATATAGCAATCAGCCCCAGCATTTT. Translation gives CASSNLTGRGVTAQYSNQPQHF.

The V and J genes are TRBV4-3 and TRBJ2-7, with D perhaps TRBD2 (6 bases). The CDR3 length is 14 residues. The V end was cut by 0 bases, the J end by 5 bases, with 11 bases between. The germline CDR1 and CDR2 sequences are LGHNA and YSLEER. This CDR3 reads CASSQEEGRHEQYF. Written as DNA, the CDR3 is TGCGCCAGCAGCCAAGAAGAGGGGAGGCACGAGCAGTACTTC.

The V and J genes are TRBV6-4 and TRBJ2-2; 7 bases align to TRBD1. Germline values: CDR1 MRHNA, CDR2 SNTAGT. This CDR3 is built from 13 residues. Trimming cost V 6 bases and J 7 bases; bases outside gene matches: 5. CDR3 region: CASSGTEVGELFF. CDR3 DNA: TGTGCCAGCAGCGGGACAGAGGTCGGGGAGCTGTTTTTT.

Points on this clone: Other DNA sequences within the sample encode an identical CDR3. This sequence joins TRBV28 and TRBJ1-2, with 9 bases lining up with TRBD1. The V segment lost 6 bases and the J segment 3 bases; nucleotides outside the gene matches: 5. Germline loops: CDR1 MDHEN, CDR2 SYDVKM. This CDR3 has 14 amino acids. The CDR3 DNA follows: TGTGCCAGCAGGCCTACAGGGGGCGACTATGGCTACACCTTC. Its translation is CASRPTGGDYGYTF.

J is TRBJ1-2 and V is TRBV28, with 7 positions matching TRBD1. The CDR3 has 14 amino acids. In germline, CDR1 is MDHEN, CDR2 SYDVKM. Trimming at V came to 5 bases and at J to 4 bases, leaving 7 bases not matched to a gene. The CDR3 reads CASSIPTGAYGYTF. In DNA, the CDR3 is TGTGCCAGCAGTATCCCTACAGGGGCCTATGGCTACACCTTC.

V and J are TRBV7-9 and TRBJ1-4; D might be TRBD1 (5 bases). The V end was cut by 4 bases, the J end by 8 bases, with 11 bases between. The length of the CDR3 is 13 residues. Germline CDR1 reads SEHNR; CDR2 reads FQNEAQ (reference sequence). For the CDR3, the DNA is TGTGCCAGCAGCTCTAACAGGTTGGAAAAACTGTTTTTT. This translates into CASSSNRLEKLFF.

The chain joins TRBV7-3 to TRBJ2-3; D not certain. V was clipped by 6 bases and J by 0 bases, with 7 bases between them. The germline CDR1 and CDR2 sequences are SGHTA and FQGTGA. The CDR3 spans 13 residues. The CDR3 DNA is TGTGCCAGCAGACCGACTAGCACAGATACGCAGTATTTT. Its translation is CASRPTSTDTQYF.

The chain carries TRBV20-1 and TRBJ1-5; D gene unclear. V lost 3 bases and J lost 5, with 14 bases in between. The CDR3 is made up of 14 amino acids. Germline CDR1 and CDR2: DFQATT and SNEGSKA (reference sequence). The CDR3 DNA reads TGCAGTGCTAGTCTGGGAGGGCCCGATCAGCCCCAGCATTTT. The encoded protein is CSASLGGPDQPQHF.

This chain links TRBV6-5 with TRBJ2-7, with 8 bases matching TRBD1. Germline V gene sequence: CDR1 MNHEY, CDR2 SVGAGI. With V trimmed by 3 bases and J by 8 bases, 9 bases remained unmatched. The CDR3 runs to 14 residues. The CDR3 nucleotides are TGTGCCAGCAGTTATGGGGGACAGGCCCTTCAGCAGTACTTC. This sequence encodes CASSYGGQALQQYF.

This rearrangement joins TRBV3-1 (or the pseudogene TRBV3-2) to TRBJ2-1, with 9 bases matching TRBD2. Germline V gene lookup returns CDR1 LGHDT and CDR2 YNNKEL (reference sequence). The CDR3 consists of 14 residues. V trimming: 4 bases; J trimming: 7 bases; junction bases outside the gene matches: 5. In nucleotides, the CDR3 is TGTGCCAGCAGCCCAGGACTAGCGCATAATGAGCAGTTCTTC. This codes for CASSPGLAHNEQFF.

V is TRBV12-5 and J is TRBJ2-7; 7 bases are a match to TRBD2. The CDR3 contains 14 residues. Germline V gene lookup returns CDR1 LGHNT and CDR2 FRNRAP. Unmatched junction bases numbered 4, after V lost 2 bases and J lost 3 bases. CDR3 coding DNA: TGTGCTAGTGGTTTGAGGTCGGGGGGCTACGAGCAGTACTTC. Translated: CASGLRSGGYEQYF.

The V gene is TRBV24-1, the J gene TRBJ2-4, with no clear D. The length of the CDR3 is 13 residues. Trimming pared 9 bases from V and 0 bases from J, leaving 8 bases between. Germline loops: CDR1 KGHDR, CDR2 SFDVKD. CDR3 DNA sequence: TGTGCCACCCCCCCATCAGCCAAAAACATTCAGTACTTC. It codes for CATPPSAKNIQYF.

The J gene is TRBJ1-1, the V gene TRBV5-1; 7 positions match TRBD1. The ends lost 7 bases at V and 1 base at J; junction bases unmatched: 4. CDR1 is SGHRS, CDR2 YFSETQ, per germline. The CDR3 runs to 13 residues. CDR3 region: CASRRTGNTEAFF. CDR3 nucleotides: TGCGCCAGCCGAAGGACAGGGAACACTGAAGCTTTCTTT. The variable domain in full, completed from reference TRBV5-1 and TRBJ1-1, reads KAGVTQTPRYLIKTRGQQVTLSCSPISGHRSVSWYQQTPGQGLQFLFEYFSETQRNKGNFPGRFSGRQFSNSRSEMNVSTLELGDSALYLCASRRTGNTEAFFGQGTRLTVV.

The chain joins TRBV2 to TRBJ1-6, with 7 bases lining up with TRBD1. The germline gives CDR1 SNHLY, CDR2 FYNNEI. The V and J ends lost 10 bases and 4 bases, in that order; junction bases with no gene match: 7. CDR3 size: 14 residues. CDR3 loop: CATGGGQYNSPLHF. The CDR3 DNA reads as TGTGCCACGGGGGGGGGACAGTATAATTCACCCCTCCACTTT.

The chain recombines TRBV6-5 with TRBJ2-3; TRBD2 is a possible D gene (5 bases). This CDR3 comprises 13 residues. V lost 8 bases and J lost 0, with 9 bases in between. Looked up from germline, CDR1 is MNHEY and CDR2 is SVGAGI. This CDR3 reads CASPPGSTDTQYF. CDR3 sequence (DNA): TGTGCCAGCCCTCCGGGGAGCACAGATACGCAGTATTTT.

This clone showed up just once. This chain's CDR3 is CSPGDGYTF. The CDR3 coding sequence is TGCAGCCCAGGCGACGGCTACACCTTC. The chain has TRBV20-1 and TRBJ1-2, with D unresolved. Germline V gene sequence: CDR1 DFQATT, CDR2 SNEGSKA (reference sequence). The CDR3 has 9 amino acids.

CDR3 region: CATSPAGYEQYF. The CDR3 coding sequence is TGTGCCACCTCCCCGGCGGGGTACGAGCAGTACTTC. The chain uses TRBV27 and TRBJ2-7; D possibly corresponds to TRBD2 (6 bases). The CDR3 spans 12 residues. Germline V gene lookup returns CDR1 MNHEY and CDR2 SMNVEV (reference sequence). The V and J ends lost 10 bases and 4 bases respectively, with 14 bases between them.